The 10 T cell receptor beta chains presented below share a single source sample, sequenced in a study of beta chain features in type 1 diabetes. Since all of the isolated RNA was reverse transcribed, expressed TCRB transcripts were what got sequenced. Sequenced by immunoSEQ multiplex PCR; TCRdb stores in-frame clones only, minus some. The repertoire includes about 190,000 clones, 6.5% to 8.5% of them detected once, and roughly 0.5% sits in the top ten. Study-level points and caveats: TCRB CDR3s were moderately but significantly shorter in Type 1 diabetes patients in all four CD4+ subsets.

These receptors' antigens are unknown. Sequenced material: central memory CD4+ T cells from blood. The origin of the receptors is a man aged 18 to 35 with type 1 diabetes.

The genes are TRBV6-5 and TRBJ2-3; TRBD1 matches at 11 bases. The germline V gene encodes CDR1 MNHEY and CDR2 SVGAGI. Trimming removed 5 bases from V and 4 bases from J; junction bases left unmatched: 5. This CDR3 spans 15 amino acids. CDR3 amino acids: CASSGQGARADTQYF. CDR3 bases: TGTGCCAGCAGTGGACAGGGGGCGAGGGCAGATACGCAGTATTTT.

The chain employs TRBV5-4 and TRBJ1-2; D remains unclear. CDR3 length equals 16 residues. Germline CDR1 and CDR2: SGHNT and YYREEE (reference sequence). Between the trimmed V and J ends, which lost 0 bases and 6 bases, there was a span of 18 bases. This CDR3 is CASSLALGILAHGYTF. The CDR3, as DNA: TGTGCCAGCAGCTTGGCTTTGGGGATCCTAGCCCATGGCTACACCTTC.

The sample holds many counts of this clone. The CDR3 DNA follows: TGCAGCGTCGGGAATCCCTCCTACAATGAGCAGTTCTTC. It translates to CSVGNPSYNEQFF. The chain combines TRBV29-1 with TRBJ2-1; D possibly corresponds to TRBD2 (5 bases). V was cut by 6 bases and J by 0 bases, with 9 bases left in between. Germline V gene lookup returns CDR1 SQVTM and CDR2 ANQGSEA. There are 13 residues in the CDR3.

This clone was counted only a few times. This sequence joins TRBV5-6 and TRBJ1-4, with 9 nucleotides matching TRBD1. This CDR3 contains 15 residues. Germline trimming cut 4 bases from V and 6 bases from J; bases unmatched to any gene: 7. Germline lookup yields CDR1 SGHDT and CDR2 YYEEEE. CDR3 loop: CASSLRTGEDEKLFF. CDR3 sequence (DNA): TGTGCCAGCAGCCTACGGACAGGGGAGGATGAAAAACTGTTTTTT.

The rearrangement links TRBV18 to TRBJ2-7, with D possibly being TRBD2 (6 bases). V lost 3 bases and J 1 base, leaving 13 bases between the germline ends. CDR3 length: 15 amino acids. Germline V lookup: CDR1 KGHSH, CDR2 LQKENI. This CDR3 is CASSPGGAASYEQYF. The CDR3, as DNA: TGTGCCAGCTCACCCGGCGGGGCAGCATCCTACGAGCAGTACTTC. The full variable domain, in which reference TRBV18 and TRBJ2-7 provide the parts outside the CDR3, is NAGVMQNPRHLVRRRGQEARLRCSPMKGHSHVYWYRQLPEEGLKFMVYLQKENIIDESGMPKERFSAEFPKEGPSILRIQQVVRGDSAAYFCASSPGGAASYEQYFGPGTRLTVT.

The V and J genes are TRBV27 and TRBJ2-2; 10 bases fit TRBD1. Germline V gene data show CDR1 as MNHEY and CDR2 as SMNVEV (reference sequence). V was clipped by 4 bases and J by 8 bases; unmatched bases: 10. The CDR3 length is 16 residues. As DNA, the CDR3 is TGTGCCAGCAGTTCGCCGGGACAGGGGAAGGTTGGGGAGCTGTTTTTT. It translates to CASSSPGQGKVGELFF.

This clone was counted a few times. The genes are TRBV4-2 and TRBJ1-6; 10 bases match TRBD1. V shed 4 bases, J shed 9 bases, and the junction held 12 bases outside the gene matches. Germline loops: CDR1 LGHNA, CDR2 YNFKEQ. The CDR3 has 17 residues. The CDR3: CASSPGGDRGHGSPLHF. CDR3 sequence (DNA): TGTGCCAGCAGCCCGGGGGGCGACAGGGGGCATGGTTCACCCCTCCACTTT.

This clone has ten or more counts. The J gene is TRBJ2-1, the V gene TRBV7-2, with D hard to call. Germline CDR1 SGHTA, CDR2 FQGNSA. Trimming took 8 bases from V and 7 from J, leaving 6 bases between them. This CDR3 has 10 amino acids. CDR3 region: CASGQNEQFF. The CDR3 DNA reads TGTGCCAGCGGCCAAAATGAGCAGTTCTTC.

V gene TRBV5-1 combines with J gene TRBJ1-1; tentatively, D is TRBD1 (6 bases). Germline values: CDR1 SGHRS, CDR2 YFSETQ. The CDR3 has 15 amino acids. The V end lost 2 bases, the J end lost 2 bases, and 13 bases lay between the germline ends. CDR3: CASSLLGQLNTEAFF. CDR3 in DNA: TGCGCCAGCAGCTTATTAGGACAGTTAAACACTGAAGCTTTCTTT.

This chain connects TRBV29-1 to TRBJ2-1; 15 bases line up with TRBD2. The V and J ends lost 7 bases and 1 base, in that order; junction bases with no gene match: 2. The germline V gene has CDR1 SQVTM and CDR2 ANQGSEA. This CDR3 region has 15 residues. CDR3 region: CSGGTSGGSYNEQFF. For the CDR3, the DNA is TGCAGCGGCGGGACTAGCGGGGGGTCCTACAATGAGCAGTTCTTC.